Below are 10 T cell receptor beta chains sequenced from a single sample in a study of blood T cell repertoires in COVID-19. Clones were sequenced by immunoSEQ multiplex PCR, and TCRdb holds only the in-frame ones, with some missing. Among roughly 90,000 clones listed, around 84% were seen once. The specimen sequenced was peripheral blood. The receptors were sampled from a man aged 40-49 years with acute or convalescent COVID-19.

This chain links TRBV5-6 with TRBJ1-3; maybe TRBD1 (6 bases). Trimming took 2 bases from V and 1 from J, leaving 10 bases between them. This CDR3 has 15 residues. Germline assignment: CDR1 SGHDT and CDR2 YYEEEE. Here the CDR3 DNA reads TGTGCCAGCAGCTTACCGACAGGTTCTGGAAACACCATATATTTT. Protein product: CASSLPTGSGNTIYF.

The chain combines TRBV11-2 with TRBJ1-1, with D tentatively TRBD1 (5 bases). The CDR3 is 12 amino acids. The V and J ends lost 0 bases and 11 bases respectively, with 10 bases between them. Germline values: CDR1 SGHAT, CDR2 FQNNGV. The CDR3 DNA sequence: TGTGCCAGCAGCTTAGATAGGGGTTGGGCTTTCTTT. Its translation: CASSLDRGWAFF.

J is TRBJ2-7 and V is TRBV7-6; D perhaps matches TRBD2 (7 bases). The V end lost 5 bases, the J end lost 2 bases, and 16 bases lay between the germline ends. There are 15 residues in the CDR3. CDR1 and CDR2 from the germline V gene are SGHVS and FNYEAQ. The CDR3 spells CASSLMGGATYEQYF. The DNA for the CDR3 is TGTGCCAGCAGCCTAATGGGGGGGGCAACCTACGAGCAGTACTTC.

The chain links TRBV30 to TRBJ2-5, with D possibly TRBD1 on 6 matching bases. The V end was cut by 0 bases, the J end by 3 bases, with 8 bases between. The germline V gene has CDR1 GTSNPN and CDR2 SVGIG (reference sequence). The CDR3 spans 13 residues. DNA of the CDR3: TGTGCCTGGAGTGTAGGGGGTGAAGAGACCCAGTACTTC. Translating gives CAWSVGGEETQYF.

CDR3 amino acids: CASSPRGGDGTEAFF. The CDR3, as DNA: TGTGCCAGCAGCCCCCGAGGGGGGGACGGAACTGAAGCTTTCTTT. The V call is TRBV5-5, the J call TRBJ1-1, with a weak D call TRBD1 (6 bases). Germline lookup yields CDR1 SGHKS and CDR2 YYEKEE (reference sequence). The germline V and J ends were trimmed by 4 bases and 5 bases, with 18 bases remaining between them. The CDR3 extends over 15 amino acids.

This clone has more than one count but fewer than ten. This chain joins TRBV6-2 or TRBV6-3 and TRBJ2-1; weak D call: TRBD2 (5 bases). The CDR3 is 17 residues long. Between the trimmed V and J ends, which lost 3 bases and 2 bases, there was a span of 17 bases. Germline V CDR1 and CDR2: MNHEY, SVGEGT. Here the CDR3 DNA reads TGTGCCAGCAGTTATCCGCCACTAGTAGCCGCCTACAATGAGCAGTTCTTC. This translates into CASSYPPLVAAYNEQFF.

This clone was seen more than once but under ten times. This chain connects TRBV15 to TRBJ1-2, with 10 bases lining up with TRBD1. Trimming at V came to 5 bases and at J to 2 bases, leaving 8 bases not matched to a gene. CDR3 length: 16 amino acids. The germline CDR1 and CDR2 sequences are LNHNV and YYDKDF (reference sequence). CDR3 sequence: CATSPGQGGVNYGYTF. The DNA for the CDR3 is TGTGCCACCAGCCCCGGACAGGGGGGAGTGAACTATGGCTACACCTTC.

The chain joins TRBV5-4 to TRBJ2-5, with 10 bases identical to TRBD1. Germline lookup yields CDR1 SGHNT and CDR2 YYREEE (reference sequence). V trimming: 7 bases; J trimming: 3 bases; junction bases outside the gene matches: 6. This CDR3 spans 14 amino acids. Here the CDR3 DNA reads TGTGCCAGCGGCCGACAGGGGGCTGAAGAGACCCAGTACTTC. Encoded protein: CASGRQGAEETQYF. Full variable domain (missing parts from reference TRBV5-4 and TRBJ2-5): ETGVTQSPTHLIKTRGQQVTLRCSSQSGHNTVSWYQQALGQGPQFIFQYYREEENGRGNFPPRFSGLQFPNYSSELNVNALELDDSALYLCASGRQGAEETQYFGPGTRLLVL.

The chain carries TRBV7-9 and TRBJ1-4, with unresolved D. Germline-derived CDR1 and CDR2 are SEHNR and FQNEAQ (reference sequence). The ends were cut back, 3 bases at V and 7 bases at J, with 9 bases in the middle. The CDR3 loop spans 13 amino acids. The CDR3 DNA reads TGTGCCAGCAGCTTCGGAGGAGGTGAAAAACTGTTTTTT. Protein: CASSFGGGEKLFF.

The chain carries TRBV4-2 and TRBJ1-6; 7 bases are shared with TRBD1. Germline V gene sequence: CDR1 LGHNA, CDR2 YNFKEQ. The CDR3 runs to 15 residues. The J segment lost 9 bases and the V segment lost 1 base, leaving 6 bases of the junction unmatched. The chain's CDR3 is CASSQVRQGVSPLHF. The CDR3, as DNA: TGTGCCAGCAGCCAAGTGCGGCAGGGGGTTTCACCCCTCCACTTT.